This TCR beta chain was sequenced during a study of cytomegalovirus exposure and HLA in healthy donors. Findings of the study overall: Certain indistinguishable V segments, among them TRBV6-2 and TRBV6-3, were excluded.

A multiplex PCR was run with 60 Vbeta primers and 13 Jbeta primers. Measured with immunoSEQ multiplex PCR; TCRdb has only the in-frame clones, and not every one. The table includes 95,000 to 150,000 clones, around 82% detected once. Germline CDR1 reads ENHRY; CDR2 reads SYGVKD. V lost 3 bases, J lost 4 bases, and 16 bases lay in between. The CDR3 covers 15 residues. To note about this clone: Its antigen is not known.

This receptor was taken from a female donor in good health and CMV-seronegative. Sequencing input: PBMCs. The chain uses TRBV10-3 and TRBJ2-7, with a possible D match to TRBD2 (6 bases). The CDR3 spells CAISDTGRGRYEQYF. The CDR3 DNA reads TGTGCCATCAGTGACACCGGGAGAGGTCGGTACGAGCAGTACTTC.